The clone carrying this TCR beta chain was picked up a small number of times. No antigen is known for it. This likely comes from a read error, as the CDR3 has no conserved phenylalanine or tryptophan at its end. Using genomic DNA as the template, TCR beta VDJ and CDR3 profiling was carried out. TCRdb re-analysed the reads in MiXCR, keeping a single row per CDR3 protein. The sample includes around 150,000 distinct CDR3 sequences, 35% to 55% of them seen just once. These data come from a study of CD8+CD57+ T cells in acquired aplastic anemia. Study-level information: Sorted cells (CD4+ and CD8+) yielded DNA amounts that averaged roughly 3 ug. About 9.8 million reads, on average, were obtained for CD4+ cells from healthy donors. Study outcomes and limitations: The same twenty-nine CD8+ CDR3 sequences occurred in patients and in controls.

The V gene lost 5 bases and the J gene lost 7 bases, with 3 bases spanning the gap. In germline, CDR1 is MNHNS, CDR2 SASEGT. The CDR3 extends over 11 amino acids. Sequenced sample: sorted CD4+, CD8+, or CD8+CD57+ T cells (not recorded which) from PBMCs. The chain has TRBV6-1 and TRBJ1-6; no clear D. The receptor was derived from a human donor in good health. CDR3 loop: CASSSNSPLHL. As DNA, the CDR3 is TGTGCCAGCAGTTCCAATTCACCCCTCCACCTT.